This passage covers 9 T cell receptor beta chains from one sample sequenced in a study of blood T cells in healthy people across ages. A J-beta primer mix and a sample-barcoded 5' primer were used in a second PCR of about 7 to 12 cycles. TCRdb redid the calling of the 5' RACE reads with MiXCR, one entry per CDR3 protein. In the table there are hundreds of thousands of distinct CDR3 sequences, more than 40% of which are singletons. Sequences were obtained from blood. These receptors were collected from an older woman in good health.

The CDR3 DNA follows: TGTGCCAGCAGCTTAGCCCCTACAGGGGCCGGCGGCGAACAGTACTTC. The encoded protein is CASSLAPTGAGGEQYF. This chain joins TRBV7-3 and TRBJ2-7; 7 nucleotides agree with TRBD1. The V and J ends lost 2 bases and 10 bases, in that order; junction bases with no gene match: 17. The CDR3 runs to 16 residues. Germline CDR1 reads SGHTA; CDR2 reads FQGTGA.

V usage is TRBV21-1 and J usage is TRBJ2-3; the table gives TRBD2 as D, unverified against the DNA. TRBV21-1 is marked as a pseudogene. There are 18 residues in the CDR3. The CDR3: CASSKERATSGLTDTQYF. The CDR3 bases are TGTGCCAGCAGCAAAGAGAGGGCGACTAGCGGCCTCACAGATACGCAGTATTTT.

The J gene is TRBJ2-3, the V gene TRBV9; D gene uncertain. V dropped 0 bases and J dropped 6 bases, with 8 bases sitting between them. The CDR3 spans 13 residues. Per germline, CDR1 SGDLS and CDR2 YYNGEE. The CDR3 DNA sequence: TGTGCCAGCAGCGTAGATTTACGGGATACGCAGTATTTT. Translation: CASSVDLRDTQYF.

The gene calls are TRBV10-3 and TRBJ1-1, with D unclear. This CDR3 has 11 amino acids. Between the trimmed V and J ends, which lost 2 bases and 7 bases, there was a span of 5 bases. Germline V CDR1 and CDR2: ENHRY, SYGVKD. For the CDR3, the DNA is TGTGCCATCAGTGAGAATTTTGAAGCTTTCTTT. Protein product: CAISENFEAFF.

V gene TRBV7-2 combines with J gene TRBJ2-1, with TRBD2 identical over 8 bases. This CDR3 has 15 residues. The J segment lost 7 bases and the V segment lost 4 bases, leaving 9 bases of the junction unmatched. In germline, CDR1 is SGHTA, CDR2 FQGNSA. Here the CDR3 DNA reads TGTGCCAGCAGCTCGCTTAGCGGGACCTTGAATGAGCAGTTCTTC. It translates to CASSSLSGTLNEQFF.

This clonotype was found once. This chain joins TRBV11-2 and TRBJ2-6; tentatively, D is TRBD1 (5 bases). This CDR3 has 16 amino acids. V was shortened by 5 bases and J by 0 bases, with 11 bases between the two germline ends. Germline loops: CDR1 SGHAT, CDR2 FQNNGV. The chain's CDR3 is CASSPPGFSGANVLTF. The CDR3 region has the DNA TGTGCCAGCAGCCCCCCAGGGTTCTCTGGGGCCAACGTCCTGACTTTC.

CDR3 amino acids: CASSVGLAGAFLTDTQYF. For the CDR3, the DNA is TGTGCCAGCAGCGTAGGACTAGCGGGAGCCTTCCTCACAGATACGCAGTATTTT. The chain is built from TRBV9 and TRBJ2-3; 12 bases line up with TRBD2. CDR3 length: 18 residues. Germline CDR1 SGDLS, CDR2 YYNGEE. The V segment lost 0 bases and the J segment 2 bases; nucleotides outside the gene matches: 7.

The V gene is TRBV5-6, the J gene TRBJ1-5, with D perhaps TRBD1 (6 bases). V was clipped by 4 bases and J by 9 bases, with 17 bases between them. This CDR3 region has 14 residues. Germline V gives CDR1 SGHDT, CDR2 YYEEEE. The CDR3 sequence is CASSLAGEGPPQHF. The CDR3 bases are TGTGCCAGCAGCCTGGCAGGGGAGGGTCCGCCCCAGCATTTT.

The chain uses TRBV29-1 and TRBJ1-2; D is ambiguous. The ends were cut back, 0 bases at V and 5 bases at J, with 7 bases in the middle. The CDR3 is 12 amino acids. Germline lookup yields CDR1 SQVTM and CDR2 ANQGSEA. CDR3 region: CSVEDPRYGYTF. CDR3 nucleotide sequence: TGCAGCGTTGAAGATCCCAGATATGGCTACACCTTC. The full variable domain, in which reference TRBV29-1 and TRBJ1-2 provide the parts outside the CDR3, is SAVISQKPSRDICQRGTSLTIQCQVDSQVTMMFWYRQQPGQSLTLIATANQGSEATYESGFVIDKFPISRPNLTFSTLTVSNMSPEDSSIYLCSVEDPRYGYTFGSGTRLTVV.